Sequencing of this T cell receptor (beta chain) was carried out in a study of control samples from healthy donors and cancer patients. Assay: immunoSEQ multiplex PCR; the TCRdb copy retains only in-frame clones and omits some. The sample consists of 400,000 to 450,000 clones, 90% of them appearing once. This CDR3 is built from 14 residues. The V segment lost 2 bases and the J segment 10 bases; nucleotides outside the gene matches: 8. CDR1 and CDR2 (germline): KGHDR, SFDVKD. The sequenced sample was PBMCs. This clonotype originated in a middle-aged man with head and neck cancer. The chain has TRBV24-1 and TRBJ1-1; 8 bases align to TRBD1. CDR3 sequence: CATSDSRTGWRAFF. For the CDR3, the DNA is TGTGCCACCAGTGATTCCAGGACAGGGTGGAGAGCTTTCTTT.